The sequence of this T cell receptor (beta chain) was determined in a study of CD8 T cells in Susac syndrome. Study-level information: Clinically active disease was present in more than five of the sequenced Susac syndrome patients. About 8 of these patients were in remission. Each patient with Susac syndrome, at the time of blood draw, was therapy-naive, on corticosteroids, or on intravenous immunoglobulin alone.

RNA totalling about 0.5 to 1 ug underwent reverse transcription with random hexamers. Each CDR3 protein gets one entry after TCRdb re-called the immunoSEQ multiplex PCR reads with MiXCR. The repertoire holds more than 110,000 distinct CDR3 sequences, with over 90% as singletons. As regards this clonotype: Its antigen is as yet unknown.

Study-wide results and caveats: Individuals included in the TCR sequencing and HLA analysis were acknowledged by the study to be relatively few in number.

Germline V gene lookup returns CDR1 SQVTM and CDR2 ANQGSEA. Trimming cost V 6 bases and J 10 bases, with 21 bases left between them. The CDR3 length is 14 residues. The rearrangement joins TRBV29-1 to TRBJ1-4, with D tentatively TRBD1 (5 bases). Specimen: CD4+ T cells from PBMCs. The clonotype originates from a human donor with Susac syndrome. The CDR3 is CSVATAAPRGKLFF. As DNA, the CDR3 is TGCAGCGTCGCAACTGCGGCACCAAGGGGAAAACTGTTTTTT. The full variable domain, its missing parts supplied by reference TRBV29-1 and TRBJ1-4, is SAVISQKPSRDICQRGTSLTIQCQVDSQVTMMFWYRQQPGQSLTLIATANQGSEATYESGFVIDKFPISRPNLTFSTLTVSNMSPEDSSIYLCSVATAAPRGKLFFGSGTQLSVL.